The rows below give T cell receptor beta chains drawn from one sample of a study of T cells in Graves' hyperthyroidism and ophthalmopathy. A single record per CDR3 protein comes from TCRdb applying MiXCR to the multiplex PCR reads. This sample carries some 560,000 distinct CDR3 sequences, around a sixth of them seen once, and the ten largest clones take under 8%. The sample consisted of blood. These receptors came from a woman aged 30 to 39 with Graves' hyperthyroidism. Both conserved end residues are part of each CDR3. Each record gives: J gene, clone size, V gene, D gene, CDR3 protein, CDR3 DNA. D genes are given only for firm matches. Clone size is stated in some rows and not others, as once, few, many or a class when expanded.

>TRBJ1-2|many|TRBV7-8|-
CASSLMWQGYTF
TGTGCCAGCAGCTTAATGTGGCAGGGCTACACCTTC
>TRBJ2-1|few|TRBV7-3|TRBD2
CASSSLRRESSPPEQFF
TGTGCCAGCAGCTCACTTAGGCGGGAGTCCTCTCCTCCCGAGCAGTTCTTC
>TRBJ2-4|many|TRBV20-1|-
CSALDPQWAKNIQYF
TGCAGTGCTCTAGACCCCCAATGGGCCAAAAACATTCAGTACTTC
>TRBJ2-3|many|TRBV24-1|TRBD1
CATSDGQGPTDTQYF
TGTGCCACCAGTGATGGACAGGGGCCCACAGATACGCAGTATTTT
>TRBJ1-2|many|TRBV27|-
CASTAHRSTNYGYTF
TGTGCCAGCACCGCGCACAGATCCACTAACTATGGCTACACCTTC
>TRBJ2-3|-|TRBV6-1|-
CASSEISRDTQYF
TGTGCCAGCAGTGAAATTTCGCGGGATACGCAGTATTTT
>TRBJ2-1|few|TRBV2|TRBD1
CASSARGRHNEQFF
TGTGCCAGCAGTGCCAGGGGGCGCCATAATGAGCAGTTCTTC
>TRBJ1-2|-|TRBV7-2|-
CSEFNYGYTF
TGTTCGGAGTTTAACTATGGCTACACCTTC
>TRBJ2-5|-|TRBV4-2|TRBD2
CASSQDPSGSYETQYF
TGTGCCAGCAGCCAAGACCCTAGCGGGAGTTACGAGACCCAGTACTTC
>TRBJ2-1|many|TRBV19|TRBD2
CASSRGLAGDNEQFF
TGTGCCAGTAGCCGGGGACTAGCGGGGGACAATGAGCAGTTCTTC
>TRBJ2-1|many|TRBV3-1|-
CASSQFLGGGSYNEQFF
TGTGCCAGCAGCCAATTCCTGGGGGGAGGCTCCTACAATGAGCAGTTCTTC